This is a list of T cell receptor beta chains from one sample in a study of T cell repertoires in cytomegalovirus infection. TCRdb processed the reads anew with MiXCR; each CDR3 protein has one entry. Here the sample spans about 180,000 distinct CDR3 sequences, about 20% being singletons. These TCRs' antigens remain unknown. The sequenced sample was CD8+ T cells from cultured PBMCs, obtained from culture after CMV antigen stimulation. The origin of the receptors is a human donor in good health (CMV status not recorded). Some clones in this sample may be carry-over from other donors' samples. Each CDR3 is given with its conserved first and last residue. Part of the rows lack a size; the others show once, few, many or a class for expanded clones.

j_call v_call clone_size cdr3_aa
TRBJ2-3 TRBV7-2 few CASLGGLDTQYF
TRBJ1-1 TRBV9 . CASSPLGDTAAFF
TRBJ1-1 TRBV27 . CASSLGTGLNTEAFF
TRBJ1-5 TRBV12-3/TRBV12-4 . CASSIGTGGSNQPQHF
TRBJ2-1 TRBV9 . CASSAPGPEQFF
TRBJ1-1 TRBV7-9 . CASSLVQGGGTEAFF
TRBJ1-5 TRBV28 many CASCCGVEKGDNQPQHF
TRBJ1-2 TRBV19 . CASSPPDRDNGYTF
TRBJ2-1 TRBV7-2 . CASSLGPTRRSYNEQFF
TRBJ2-7 TRBV5-6 once CARQEISYEQYF
TRBJ2-7 TRBV7-2 . CASTPTEYSYEQYF
TRBJ2-3 TRBV6-2/TRBV6-3 . CASSLPSGGASSRDTQYF
TRBJ2-7 TRBV7-8 many CASRPAASYEQYF
TRBJ1-1 TRBV7-9 few CASSLMTGVNTEAFF
TRBJ2-3 TRBV11-2 few CASSWSTDTQYF
TRBJ1-6 TRBV2 . CASSEVQPTDNSPLHF
TRBJ1-1 TRBV7-2 few CASSLVAGGPGTEAFF
TRBJ2-1 TRBV7-6 . CASSLGRGPGNNEQFF
TRBJ1-5 TRBV12-3/TRBV12-4 . CASSLAINSNQPQHF
TRBJ1-1 TRBV7-6 . CASSPRTGVNTEAFF
TRBJ1-2 TRBV4-1 . CASSQGFNYGYTF
TRBJ2-7 TRBV7-2 few CASSFWDSTYEQYF
TRBJ1-5 TRBV10-3 . CAISEAGGQNQPQHF
TRBJ1-2 TRBV6-2/TRBV6-3 . CASSPPRPGGHGYTF
TRBJ1-5 TRBV28 . CASSTGTATLPPQHF
TRBJ2-3 TRBV6-8 few CASSYSGTTDTQYF
TRBJ2-3 TRBV6-2/TRBV6-3 . CASSYMWVGFGGTDTQYF
TRBJ2-5 TRBV20-1 few CSARDLSLQETQYF
TRBJ1-1 TRBV6-5 few CASSYTRELTEAFF
TRBJ1-5 TRBV19 . CASSMDREYYQPQHF
TRBJ2-5 TRBV25-1 few CASSDMTGELQETQYF
TRBJ1-2 TRBV2 . CATTENILRDYVYTF
TRBJ2-3 TRBV7-9 . CASSLSTGWTDTQYF
TRBJ1-6 TRBV7-9 many CASSLVELSSYNSPLHF
TRBJ2-7 TRBV4-1 . CASSQPNSAYSYEQYF